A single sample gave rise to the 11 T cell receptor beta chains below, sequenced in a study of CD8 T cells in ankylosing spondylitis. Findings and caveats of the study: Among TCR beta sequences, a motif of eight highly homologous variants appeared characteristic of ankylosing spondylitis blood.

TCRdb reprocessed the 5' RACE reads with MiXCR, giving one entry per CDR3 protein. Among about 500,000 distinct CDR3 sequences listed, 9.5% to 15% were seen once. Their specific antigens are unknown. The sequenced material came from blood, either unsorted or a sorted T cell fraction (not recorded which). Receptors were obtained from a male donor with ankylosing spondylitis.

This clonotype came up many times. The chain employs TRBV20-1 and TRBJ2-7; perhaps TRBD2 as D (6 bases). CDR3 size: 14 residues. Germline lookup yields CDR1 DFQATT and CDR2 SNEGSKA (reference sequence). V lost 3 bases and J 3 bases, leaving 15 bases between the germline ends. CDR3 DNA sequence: TGCAGTGCTAGTGAAGCGGGCCAGAACTACGAGCAGTACTTC. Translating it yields CSASEAGQNYEQYF.

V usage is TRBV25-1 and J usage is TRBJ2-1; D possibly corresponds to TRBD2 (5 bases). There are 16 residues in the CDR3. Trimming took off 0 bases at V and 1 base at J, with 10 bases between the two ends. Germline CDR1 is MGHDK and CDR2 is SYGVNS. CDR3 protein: CASSEYNGKSYNEQFF. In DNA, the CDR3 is TGTGCCAGCAGTGAATATAACGGGAAATCCTACAATGAGCAGTTCTTC.

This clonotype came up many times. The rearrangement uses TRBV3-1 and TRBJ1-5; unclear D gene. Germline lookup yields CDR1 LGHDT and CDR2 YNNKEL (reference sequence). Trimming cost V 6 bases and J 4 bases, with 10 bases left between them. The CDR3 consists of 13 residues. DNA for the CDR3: TGTGCCAGCAGACCCGGTCCTAATCAGCCCCAGCATTTT. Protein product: CASRPGPNQPQHF.

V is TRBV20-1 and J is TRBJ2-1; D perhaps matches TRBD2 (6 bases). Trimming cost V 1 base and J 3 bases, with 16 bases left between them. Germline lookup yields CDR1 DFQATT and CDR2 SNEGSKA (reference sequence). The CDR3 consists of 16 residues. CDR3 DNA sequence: TGCAGTGCTAGAGGCCCCTCGGGAGCTTTCTACAATGAGCAGTTCTTC. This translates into CSARGPSGAFYNEQFF.

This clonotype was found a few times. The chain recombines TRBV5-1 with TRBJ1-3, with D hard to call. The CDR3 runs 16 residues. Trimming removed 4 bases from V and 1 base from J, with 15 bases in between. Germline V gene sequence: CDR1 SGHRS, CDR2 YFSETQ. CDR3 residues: CASSPRRGISGNTIYF. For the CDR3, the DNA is TGCGCCAGCAGCCCGAGGCGAGGCATATCTGGAAACACCATATATTTT.

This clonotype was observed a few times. In nucleotides, the CDR3 is TGTGCCTGGAGTGTACAGGCGGGGGAGCTGTTTTTT. As protein: CAWSVQAGELFF. The genes are TRBV30 and TRBJ2-2, with D possibly TRBD1 on 5 matching bases. The V end was cut by 0 bases, the J end by 8 bases, with 7 bases between. Germline V gene data show CDR1 as GTSNPN and CDR2 as SVGIG (reference sequence). The CDR3 contains 12 residues.

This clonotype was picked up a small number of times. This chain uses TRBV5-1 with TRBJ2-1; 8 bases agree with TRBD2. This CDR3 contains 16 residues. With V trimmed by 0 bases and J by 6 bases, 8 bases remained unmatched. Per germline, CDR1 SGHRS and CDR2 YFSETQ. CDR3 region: CASSLVRSGSGNEQFF. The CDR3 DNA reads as TGCGCCAGCAGCTTGGTGAGGAGCGGGAGCGGCAATGAGCAGTTCTTC.

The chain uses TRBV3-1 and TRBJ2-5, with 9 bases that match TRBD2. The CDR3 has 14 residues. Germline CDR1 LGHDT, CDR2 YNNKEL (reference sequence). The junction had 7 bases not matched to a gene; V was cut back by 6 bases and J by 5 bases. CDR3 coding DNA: TGTGCCAGCAGGGTTAGCGGGAGCGGGGAGACCCAGTACTTC. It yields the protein CASRVSGSGETQYF.

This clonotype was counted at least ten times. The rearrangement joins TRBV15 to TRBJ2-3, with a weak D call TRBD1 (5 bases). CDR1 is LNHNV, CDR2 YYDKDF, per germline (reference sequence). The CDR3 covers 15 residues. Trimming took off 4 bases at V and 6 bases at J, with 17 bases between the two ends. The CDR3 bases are TGTGCCACCAGCACCCCGACAGATCCTACTGATACGCAGTATTTT. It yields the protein CATSTPTDPTDTQYF.

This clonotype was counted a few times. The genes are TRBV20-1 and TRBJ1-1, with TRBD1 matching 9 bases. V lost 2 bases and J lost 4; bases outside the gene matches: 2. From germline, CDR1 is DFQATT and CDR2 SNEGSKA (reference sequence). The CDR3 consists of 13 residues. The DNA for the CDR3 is TGCAGTGCTAGACGGGACAGGGCCACTGAAGCTTTCTTT. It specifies CSARRDRATEAFF.

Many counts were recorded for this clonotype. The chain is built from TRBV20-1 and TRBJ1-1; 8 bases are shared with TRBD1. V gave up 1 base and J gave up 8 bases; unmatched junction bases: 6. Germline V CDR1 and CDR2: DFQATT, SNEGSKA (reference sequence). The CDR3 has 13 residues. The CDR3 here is CSARVQRDREAFF. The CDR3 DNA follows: TGCAGTGCTAGAGTACAAAGGGACAGGGAAGCTTTCTTT.